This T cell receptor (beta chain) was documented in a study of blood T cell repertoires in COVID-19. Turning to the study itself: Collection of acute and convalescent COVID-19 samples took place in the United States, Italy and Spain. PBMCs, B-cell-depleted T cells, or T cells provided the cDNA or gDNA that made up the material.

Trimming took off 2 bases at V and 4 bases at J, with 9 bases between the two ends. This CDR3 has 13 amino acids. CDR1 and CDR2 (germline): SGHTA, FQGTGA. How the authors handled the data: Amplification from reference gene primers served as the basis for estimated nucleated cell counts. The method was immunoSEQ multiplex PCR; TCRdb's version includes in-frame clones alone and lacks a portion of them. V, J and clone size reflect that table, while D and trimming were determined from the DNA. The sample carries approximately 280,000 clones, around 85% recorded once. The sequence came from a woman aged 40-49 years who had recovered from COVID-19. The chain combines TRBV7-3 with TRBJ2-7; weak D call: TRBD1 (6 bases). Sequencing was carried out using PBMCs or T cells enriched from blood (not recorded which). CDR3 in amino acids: CASSLGRGYEQYF. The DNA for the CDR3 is TGTGCCAGCAGCTTAGGCAGGGGATACGAGCAGTACTTC.